This T cell receptor beta chain was identified in a study of CD8+ T cells in alopecia areata. Study-level information: Patients received oral tofacitinib, 5 to 10 mg twice daily, for moderate-to-severe alopecia areata. Once tofacitinib had been taken for 6 to 18 months, 6 months off drug followed.

For this clone: Its specificity is unknown.

Sequencing used cDNA as its template, made by extracting RNA and reverse transcribing it. The table came from immunoSEQ multiplex PCR; TCRdb's copy has only in-frame clones and leaves some out. The sample has approximately 200,000 clones; 60% are singletons. Study observations and caveats: Clonality exceeded that of normal scalp in lesional scalp, most notably in alopecia totalis/universalis. Many of the expanded lesional clones endured in scalp and blood while on tofacitinib.

The treatment is: oral pan-JAK inhibitor, 5-10 mg twice daily. The sample consisted of CD4+ T cells sorted from blood, taken at week 4, from a patient treated with tofacitinib. The receptor was isolated from a human donor with alopecia areata.

CDR3 loop: CASRRLAGGGEQFF. CDR3 bases: TGTGCCAGCAGACGACTAGCGGGAGGAGGCGAGCAGTTCTTC. The V gene is TRBV28, the J gene TRBJ2-1, with TRBD2 identical over 13 bases. V lost 6 bases, J lost 10 bases, and 6 bases stayed unmatched. This CDR3 is 14 amino acids long. The V gene's germline CDR1 is MDHEN and CDR2 SYDVKM.